This TCR beta chain was retrieved from a study of T cells in Graves' hyperthyroidism and ophthalmopathy. RNA transcripts yielded amplified TCR beta CDR3 regions. A first-round RT-PCR of the TCR CDR3 used the HTBI primer set. TCRdb reanalysed the multiplex PCR reads using MiXCR and keeps one entry per CDR3 protein. This sample has some 700,000 distinct CDR3 sequences, with 17% found just once. This clonotype was seen repeatedly, ten times or more. PBMCs were collected from an approximately 9.4 ml volume of fresh peripheral blood. CDR3 length equals 15 residues. Germline loops: CDR1 MDHEN, CDR2 SYDVKM. Trimming at V came to 4 bases and at J to 6 bases, leaving 7 bases not matched to a gene.

The rearrangement joins TRBV28 to TRBJ2-3; the match to TRBD2 covers 10 bases. The TCR originated in a middle-aged man with Graves' hyperthyroidism. Sequencing was carried out using blood. The CDR3 reads CASSSSGRVYDTQYF. CDR3 coding DNA: TGTGCCAGCAGTTCTAGCGGGAGAGTATACGATACGCAGTATTTT.